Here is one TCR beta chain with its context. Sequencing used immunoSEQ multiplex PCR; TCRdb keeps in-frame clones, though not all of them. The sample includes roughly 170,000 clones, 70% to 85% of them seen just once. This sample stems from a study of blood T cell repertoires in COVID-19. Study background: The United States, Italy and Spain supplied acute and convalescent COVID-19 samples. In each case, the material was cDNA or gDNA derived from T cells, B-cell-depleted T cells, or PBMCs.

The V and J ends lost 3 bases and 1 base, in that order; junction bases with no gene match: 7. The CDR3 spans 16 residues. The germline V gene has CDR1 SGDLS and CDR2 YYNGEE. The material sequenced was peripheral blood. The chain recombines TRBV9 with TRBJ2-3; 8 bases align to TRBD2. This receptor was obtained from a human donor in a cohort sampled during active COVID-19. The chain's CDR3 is CASSETGGPGTDTQYF. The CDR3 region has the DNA TGTGCCAGCAGCGAAACGGGGGGGCCGGGCACAGATACGCAGTATTTT.